This passage covers 9 T cell receptor beta chains from one sample sequenced in a study of shared clonotypes between healthy human individuals. Produced via immunoSEQ multiplex PCR; TCRdb's table is partial and in-frame only. This repertoire shows some 580,000 clones, 98% found once; its top ten account for 0.3%. In the naive CD8 group, cells lacked CD45RO and were positively selected for CCR7, so terminally differentiated effector memory CD45RA+ cells were left out. Specimen: naive CD8+ T cells sorted from blood. These receptors were taken from a man younger than 40 in good health.

With regard to this clone: Other nucleotide sequences in the sample specify the same CDR3. This sequence joins TRBV30 and TRBJ2-7; D possibly corresponds to TRBD1 (5 bases). This CDR3 region has 13 residues. V was clipped by 0 bases and J by 4 bases, with 10 bases between them. From germline, CDR1 is GTSNPN and CDR2 SVGIG (reference sequence). This CDR3 is CAWSVQVGYEQYF. DNA for the CDR3: TGTGCCTGGAGTGTACAGGTGGGTTACGAGCAGTACTTC. The variable domain in full, completed from reference TRBV30 and TRBJ2-7, reads SQTIHQWPATLVQPVGSPLSLECTVEGTSNPNLYWYRQAAGRGLQLLFYSVGIGQISSEVPQNLSASRPQDRQFILSSKKLLLSDSGFYLCAWSVQVGYEQYFGPGTRLTVT.

To note about this clone: Other nucleotide sequences from this sample produce the same CDR3. The DNA for the CDR3 is TGTGCCAGCAGTTTATCGGGGGATTCCTACGAGCAGTACTTC. It is translated as CASSLSGDSYEQYF. V is TRBV27 and J is TRBJ2-7; D is perhaps TRBD1 or TRBD2 (5 bases each). This CDR3 region has 14 residues. Trimming took off 0 bases at V and 1 base at J, with 7 bases between the two ends. Germline V gene sequence: CDR1 MNHEY, CDR2 SMNVEV (reference sequence).

This clone was counted between two and nine times. The CDR3 DNA is TGTGCCAGCAGCGCAAATTTCAGAAGCTCTGGAAACACCATATATTTT. Encoded protein: CASSANFRSSGNTIYF. V is TRBV11-2 and J is TRBJ1-3, with D hard to call. The germline gives CDR1 SGHAT, CDR2 FQNNGV. The CDR3 is 16 amino acids. Trimming stripped 5 bases from V and 0 bases from J, with 14 bases between.

The chain recombines TRBV9 with TRBJ1-2; TRBD1 is a possible D gene (6 bases). Germline CDR1 is SGDLS and CDR2 is YYNGEE. This CDR3 is 17 amino acids long. Trimming left V 1 base short and J 1 base short, with 17 bases between. In DNA form, the CDR3 reads TGTGCCAGCAGCGTACATCCCTATGGGGACAATAACTATGGCTACACCTTC. Its protein is CASSVHPYGDNNYGYTF.

The chain is built from TRBV28 and TRBJ2-3; possible D gene TRBD1, 6 bases. Germline values: CDR1 MDHEN, CDR2 SYDVKM. The V gene lost 5 bases and the J gene lost 4 bases, with 13 bases spanning the gap. The CDR3 has 14 residues. The CDR3 here is CASSPSQGPDTQYF. CDR3 coding DNA: TGTGCCAGCAGTCCATCACAGGGCCCAGATACGCAGTATTTT.

J is TRBJ1-1 and V is TRBV5-1; no definite D call. The V gene lost 4 bases and the J gene lost 3 bases, with 13 bases spanning the gap. This CDR3 contains 14 residues. The germline CDR1 and CDR2 sequences are SGHRS and YFSETQ. The CDR3 loop reads CASSMGFDDTEAFF. Written as DNA, the CDR3 is TGCGCCAGCAGCATGGGCTTCGATGACACTGAAGCTTTCTTT.

The chain recombines TRBV9 with TRBJ2-7; 8 bases are a match to TRBD1. The V gene end was trimmed by 3 bases and the J gene end by 3 bases; junction bases not matched to a gene: 14. Per the germline V gene, CDR1 is SGDLS and CDR2 is YYNGEE. CDR3 size: 17 residues. The chain's CDR3 is CASSDDPGQATFYEQYF. In DNA, the CDR3 is TGTGCCAGCAGCGACGATCCGGGACAGGCAACCTTCTACGAGCAGTACTTC. Complete variable domain (other parts from reference TRBV9 and TRBJ2-7): DSGVTQTPKHLITATGQRVTLRCSPRSGDLSVYWYQQSLDQGLQFLIQYYNGEERAKGNILERFSAQQFPDLHSELNLSSLELGDSALYFCASSDDPGQATFYEQYFGPGTRLTVT.

The gene calls are TRBV7-6 and TRBJ2-2; no clear D. V lost 5 bases to trimming and J lost 7 bases, with 14 bases between them. The CDR3 contains 14 residues. Germline CDR1 and CDR2: SGHVS and FNYEAQ. In DNA form, the CDR3 reads TGTGCCAGCAGCCCTAGAGGCCCTGGCGGGGAGCTGTTTTTT. This encodes CASSPRGPGGELFF. The full variable domain, completed using reference TRBV7-6 and TRBJ2-2, is GAGVSQSPRYKVTKRGQDVALRCDPISGHVSLYWYRQALGQGPEFLTYFNYEAQQDKSGLPNDRFSAERPEGSISTLTIQRTEQRDSAMYRCASSPRGPGGELFFGEGSRLTVL.

The chain uses TRBV9 and TRBJ1-3, with D possibly matching TRBD1 (5 bases). The germline gives CDR1 SGDLS, CDR2 YYNGEE. Trimming removed 0 bases at V and 0 bases at J, with 10 bases between. The CDR3 spans 16 residues. CDR3 protein: CASSVDAGYSGNTIYF. Written as DNA, the CDR3 is TGTGCCAGCAGCGTAGATGCAGGGTACTCTGGAAACACCATATATTTT.